Listed below are T cell receptor beta chains from one sample, sequenced in a study of radiation and T cells in renal cell carcinoma. Using immunoSEQ multiplex PCR, the repertoire was profiled, and TCRdb retains in-frame clones only, with some absent. The sample contains about 170,000 clones, 88% of which appear only once. This material consisted of blood, taken from a patient whose treatment included radiotherapy and nephrectomy. All receptors come from a woman in her forties or fifties with renal cell carcinoma. Both conserved end residues are part of each CDR3. D genes are given only for firm matches. Part of the rows lack a size; the others show once, few, many or a class for expanded clones.

J: TRBJ2-4
size: NA
V: TRBV7-9
D: TRBD2
DNA: TGTGCCAGCAGCGCCGTTGGAGGGAGCGGGGCTAACATTCAGTACTTC
CDR3: CASSAVGGSGANIQYF

J: TRBJ1-4
size: NA
V: TRBV5-1
D: NA
DNA: TGCGCCAGCAGCTTGGGGGGGGCGCTACAGATAAAAAATGAAAAACTGTTTTTT
CDR3: CASSLGGALQIKNEKLFF

J: TRBJ1-1
size: once
V: TRBV11-2
D: NA
DNA: TGTGCCAGCAGCTCTCGCGGGGCATACACTGAAGCTTTCTTT
CDR3: CASSSRGAYTEAFF

J: TRBJ1-6
size: NA
V: TRBV5-8
D: TRBD1
DNA: TGTGCCAGCAGCCGGAGACAGGGATCTAATTCACCCCTCCACTTT
CDR3: CASSRRQGSNSPLHF

J: TRBJ1-1
size: NA
V: TRBV4-1
D: NA
DNA: TGCGCCAGCAGCCAAGGGGCAGGGTCGGTAACAGTAGCGGCTTTCTTT
CDR3: CASSQGAGSVTVAAFF

J: TRBJ1-2
size: NA
V: TRBV29-1
D: NA
DNA: TGCAGCGTTGATCCCCTTAGGGGAGGCTACACCTTC
CDR3: CSVDPLRGGYTF

J: TRBJ1-5
size: NA
V: TRBV6-5
D: NA
DNA: TGTGCCAGCAGTTATCCCCTGTCCGGAGGTGGTCTTTCCCAGCATTTT
CDR3: CASSYPLSGGGLSQHF

J: TRBJ2-7
size: NA
V: TRBV4-2
D: NA
DNA: TGTGCCAGCAGCCAAGATAGGGTCGAGCAGTACTTC
CDR3: CASSQDRVEQYF

J: TRBJ2-5
size: NA
V: TRBV14
D: TRBD2
DNA: TGTGCCAGCAGCCTAGCGGGGGTGGAGACCCAGTACTTC
CDR3: CASSLAGVETQYF

J: TRBJ2-7
size: NA
V: TRBV5-1
D: TRBD1
DNA: TGCGCCAGCAGCTTTGAGGGACAGGGACTTAAGTACTTC
CDR3: CASSFEGQGLKYF

J: TRBJ1-1
size: NA
V: TRBV6-5
D: NA
DNA: TGTGCCAGCCAACCGCCAACAGGGACCACTGAAGCTTTCTTT
CDR3: CASQPPTGTTEAFF

J: TRBJ2-3
size: once
V: TRBV18
D: NA
DNA: TGTGCCAGCTCACCTGCCAGACCCCGCGATACGCAGTATTTT
CDR3: CASSPARPRDTQYF

J: TRBJ2-3
size: NA
V: TRBV9
D: NA
DNA: TGTGCCAGCGCTGGGGCCTTTGGGGGTAGCACAGATACGCAGTATTTT
CDR3: CASAGAFGGSTDTQYF